A selection of T cell receptor beta chains follows, all from one sample in a study of T cell responses to AZD1222 COVID-19 vaccine. Here immunoSEQ multiplex PCR was the method, and the copy in TCRdb shows in-frame clones only, minus some. The table records 150,000 to 200,000 clones, roughly 88% of them present only once. The source was peripheral blood, collected 28 days after the second AZD1222 dose. All receptors derive from an adult who received the AZD1222 COVID-19 vaccine. CDR3s include the opening cysteine and the closing phenylalanine or tryptophan. A D gene is named only where the DNA matches it firmly. Expanded clones get a size class; other rows say once, few or many, or leave the size out.

. TRBD1 TRBJ2-2 TRBV7-2 CASSSWTGDTGELFF TGTGCCAGCAGCTCTTGGACAGGGGACACCGGGGAGCTGTTTTTT
. . TRBJ1-1 TRBV5-6 CASSSTSYMEAFF TGTGCCAGCAGCTCGACTTCCTACATGGAAGCTTTCTTT
. . TRBJ2-7 TRBV5-6 CASSLEYEQYF TGTGCCAGCAGCTTGGAGTACGAGCAGTACTTC
few . TRBJ2-7 TRBV6-6 CASSYSGGKQDEQYF TGTGCCAGCAGTTACTCAGGGGGGAAGCAAGACGAGCAGTACTTC
. TRBD1 TRBJ1-2 TRBV4-1 CASSHAGTGVRGYTF TGCGCCAGCAGCCATGCCGGGACAGGGGTTCGTGGCTACACCTTC
. . TRBJ2-1 TRBV29-1 CSVERDMGINNEQFF TGCAGCGTTGAAAGGGACATGGGAATTAACAATGAGCAGTTCTTC
few TRBD1 TRBJ1-5 TRBV4-1 CASSPGGNRGGNQPQHF TGCGCCAGCAGCCCCGGAGGGAACAGGGGTGGCAATCAGCCCCAGCATTTT
few TRBD2 TRBJ2-7 TRBV6-2/TRBV6-3 CASSSLTSGPAYEQYF TGTGCCAGCAGTTCGTTGACTAGCGGGCCAGCCTACGAGCAGTACTTC
. TRBD1 TRBJ2-5 TRBV5-4 CASTMGQGETQYF TGTGCCAGCACCATGGGACAGGGCGAGACCCAGTACTTC
. . TRBJ2-3 TRBV4-2 CASSEVWGSSTDTQYF TGTGCCAGCAGCGAAGTGTGGGGTTCTAGCACAGATACGCAGTATTTT
. . TRBJ1-1 TRBV25-1 CASSEYTRPNTEAFF TGTGCCAGCAGTGAATACACCCGACCGAACACTGAAGCTTTCTTT
. . TRBJ1-2 TRBV2 CASVGVMGYTF TGTGCCAGCGTAGGGGTAATGGGCTACACCTTC
. . TRBJ1-2 TRBV11-2 CASSSIGGIYGYTF TGTGCCAGCAGTTCTATTGGGGGTATCTATGGCTACACCTTC
. . TRBJ1-6 TRBV2 CASTDTGSLHF TGTGCCAGCACCGATACAGGTTCCCTCCACTTT
. TRBD1 TRBJ2-7 TRBV2 CASSPRDRATYEQYF TGTGCCAGCAGTCCCCGGGACAGGGCAACCTACGAGCAGTACTTC
. . TRBJ1-2 TRBV7-3 CASSLTRGQGYTF TGTGCCAGCAGCTTAACTAGAGGGCAGGGCTACACCTTC